These 20 T cell receptor beta chains share one sample of origin, sequenced in a study of T cell responses to AZD1222 COVID-19 vaccine. Clones were sequenced by immunoSEQ multiplex PCR, and TCRdb holds only the in-frame ones, with some missing. The sample lists approximately 110,000 clones, just under 90% occurring once. The specimen was peripheral blood, collected on day 0 of AZD1222 vaccination. The receptors stem from an adult in good health.

The V call is TRBV10-3, the J call TRBJ2-1; D gene uncertain. Trimming took off 2 bases at V and 5 bases at J, with 13 bases between the two ends. Looked up from germline, CDR1 is ENHRY and CDR2 is SYGVKD. This CDR3 comprises 15 residues. Here the CDR3 reads CAISETPQANNEQFF. The CDR3 DNA is TGTGCCATCAGTGAGACACCCCAGGCTAACAATGAGCAGTTCTTC.

The gene calls are TRBV19 and TRBJ2-7; 7 bases agree with TRBD2. The CDR3 is 15 amino acids. CDR1 and CDR2 (germline): LNHDA, SQIVND (reference sequence). Unmatched junction bases numbered 8, after V lost 1 base and J lost 5 bases. The CDR3 loop reads CASSIGSAGRDEQYF. DNA of the CDR3: TGTGCCAGTAGTATAGGGTCTGCAGGGAGGGACGAGCAGTACTTC.

This chain joins TRBV12-5 and TRBJ2-1, with TRBD1 matching 11 bases. Germline trimming cut 4 bases from V and 7 bases from J; bases unmatched to any gene: 6. This CDR3 is 15 amino acids long. CDR1 and CDR2 from the germline V gene are LGHNT and FRNRAP. The chain's CDR3 is CASGYGTGGTNEQFF. The CDR3 region has the DNA TGTGCTAGTGGTTATGGGACAGGGGGAACGAATGAGCAGTTCTTC.

In this sample, this clone turned up once. A junction end diverges from the germline sequence, so it may reflect a read error. V is TRBV2 and J is TRBJ1-2; TRBD1 agrees at 7 bases. The CDR3 consists of 14 residues. Germline V lookup: CDR1 SNHLY, CDR2 FYNNEI. CDR3 in DNA: TGTGCCAGCAGCGAACGGGCTAGACAGGGTAGCTCACACTTC. Protein: CASSERARQGSSHF.

V gene TRBV30 combines with J gene TRBJ1-5; D unresolved. V was trimmed by 1 base and J by 6 bases, leaving 10 bases between them. The CDR3 runs to 13 residues. Germline lookup yields CDR1 GTSNPN and CDR2 SVGIG (reference sequence). The CDR3 DNA sequence: TGTGCCTGGAGTGACATTGGGAGTCAGCCCCAGCATTTT. Its protein is CAWSDIGSQPQHF.

This clone was seen only a few times. This chain connects TRBV4-1 to TRBJ1-5; no firm D call. The V gene lost 0 bases and the J gene lost 9 bases, with 18 bases spanning the gap. The CDR3 loop spans 16 amino acids. Germline assignment: CDR1 MGHRA and CDR2 YSYEKL. In DNA form, the CDR3 reads TGCGCCAGCAGCCAAGACGGGCGAGCATCAGGATGGCCCCAGCATTTT. Its protein product is CASSQDGRASGWPQHF.

The chain is built from TRBV18 and TRBJ1-1, with a weak D call TRBD1 (5 bases). From germline, CDR1 is KGHSH and CDR2 LQKENI. The CDR3 runs 16 residues. The V and J ends lost 1 base and 2 bases respectively, with 14 bases between them. DNA of the CDR3: TGTGCCAGCTCACCACAGGGGCGGGGATCTAACACTGAAGCTTTCTTT. Its translation is CASSPQGRGSNTEAFF.

The chain carries TRBV21-1 and TRBJ2-7. TRBV21-1 is a known pseudogene. The CDR3 sequence is 14 residues long. Here the CDR3 reads CASSKAGRTYEQYF. CDR3 in DNA: TGTGCCAGCAGCAAAGCGGGACGGACCTACGAGCAGTACTTC.

The CDR3 DNA follows: TGTGCCAGTTCCCCGGGGACAGCGGGGAATCAGCCCCAGCATTTT. Translating it yields CASSPGTAGNQPQHF. The V call is TRBV10-3, the J call TRBJ1-5; 7 bases fit TRBD1. The germline V gene encodes CDR1 ENHRY and CDR2 SYGVKD. This CDR3 has 15 amino acids. V lost 10 bases to trimming and J lost 4 bases; unmatched junction nucleotides: 13.

V is TRBV27 and J is TRBJ1-6; D is unclear. Trimming removed 5 bases from V and 8 bases from J, with 13 bases in between. The CDR3 is 14 amino acids. Germline-derived CDR1 and CDR2 are MNHEY and SMNVEV (reference sequence). CDR3 in amino acids: CASSIREYHSPLHF. The DNA of the CDR3 is TGTGCCAGCAGTATACGAGAGTACCATTCACCCCTCCACTTT.

This clone showed up just once. The chain carries TRBV5-1 and TRBJ2-5, with D tentatively TRBD2 (6 bases). Germline-derived CDR1 and CDR2 are SGHRS and YFSETQ. V lost 4 bases to trimming and J lost 2 bases, with 15 bases between them. This CDR3 has 15 amino acids. CDR3 in DNA: TGCGCCAGCAGCGGGGGAGCGGGTACTCAAGAGACCCAGTACTTC. This encodes CASSGGAGTQETQYF. Looking up the rest from reference TRBV5-1 and TRBJ2-5 gives the full variable domain: KAGVTQTPRYLIKTRGQQVTLSCSPISGHRSVSWYQQTPGQGLQFLFEYFSETQRNKGNFPGRFSGRQFSNSRSEMNVSTLELGDSALYLCASSGGAGTQETQYFGPGTRLLVL.

The V call is TRBV12-5, the J call TRBJ1-5; D uncertain. The ends were cut back, 1 base at V and 2 bases at J, with 9 bases in the middle. The CDR3 covers 15 residues. Looked up from germline, CDR1 is LGHNT and CDR2 is FRNRAP. CDR3: CASGLDIRGNQPQHF. The CDR3 region has the DNA TGTGCTAGTGGTTTGGACATCCGTGGCAATCAGCCCCAGCATTTT.

The V call is TRBV18, the J call TRBJ1-1; the D is unclear. Trimming shortened V by 0 bases and J by 0 bases, and 14 bases separated the two germline ends. In germline, CDR1 is KGHSH, CDR2 LQKENI. The CDR3 consists of 17 residues. CDR3: CASSPPATRKMNTEAFF. CDR3 coding DNA: TGTGCCAGCTCACCACCGGCGACCAGGAAGATGAACACTGAAGCTTTCTTT.

Sample share makes this clone medium-sized. This sequence joins TRBV3-1 (or the pseudogene TRBV3-2) and TRBJ2-7; D tentatively fits TRBD1 or TRBD2 (5 bases each). The CDR3 totals 14 residues. V lost 1 base and J 3 bases, leaving 10 bases between the germline ends. CDR1 and CDR2 (germline): LGHDT, YNNKEL (reference sequence). CDR3 residues: CASSQGLGDYEQYF. The DNA for the CDR3 is TGTGCCAGCAGCCAAGGTCTGGGGGACTACGAGCAGTACTTC.

The chain couples TRBV28 to TRBJ1-2; weak D call: TRBD1 (5 bases). The CDR3 runs to 17 residues. Trimming took off 3 bases at V and 2 bases at J, with 19 bases between the two ends. The V gene's germline CDR1 is MDHEN and CDR2 SYDVKM. CDR3 in amino acids: CASSLGGVGRQNYGYTF. The CDR3 DNA is TGTGCCAGCAGTTTGGGGGGGGTGGGACGGCAGAACTATGGCTACACCTTC.

Written as DNA, the CDR3 is TGTGCCACCAGTGGTGGGACAAGGACAGATACGCAGTATTTT. Its translation: CATSGGTRTDTQYF. The chain uses TRBV24-1 and TRBJ2-3; a possible D gene is TRBD1 (6 bases). V was shortened by 5 bases and J by 3 bases, with 11 bases between the two germline ends. This CDR3 is built from 14 residues. The V gene's germline CDR1 is KGHDR and CDR2 SFDVKD.

This chain connects TRBV2 to TRBJ1-4; 10 bases align to TRBD1. Germline CDR1 is SNHLY and CDR2 is FYNNEI. V lost 6 bases and J lost 6; bases outside the gene matches: 7. The CDR3 sequence is 15 residues long. CDR3 sequence (DNA): TGTGCCAGCAGGGGCGACAGGGGGCGAGATGAAAAACTGTTTTTT. Translation: CASRGDRGRDEKLFF.

The chain employs TRBV6-5 and TRBJ1-1; D gene uncertain. From germline, CDR1 is MNHEY and CDR2 SVGAGI. The CDR3 consists of 15 residues. V lost 7 bases and J 0 bases, leaving 15 bases between the germline ends. The DNA of the CDR3 is TGTGCCAGCATAGTAACCCAGGCTGTGAACACTGAAGCTTTCTTT. Its translation is CASIVTQAVNTEAFF.

The rearrangement links TRBV19 to TRBJ2-5; the D gene is possibly TRBD1 (6 bases). The germline V gene has CDR1 LNHDA and CDR2 SQIVND (reference sequence). This CDR3 has 13 residues. Between the trimmed V and J ends, which lost 5 bases and 7 bases, there was a span of 14 bases. CDR3 residues: CASSATLGGTQYF. The DNA for the CDR3 is TGTGCCAGTAGTGCGACATTAGGGGGGACCCAGTACTTC.

The chain combines TRBV19 with TRBJ1-5, with no clear D. This CDR3 has 15 amino acids. The V gene's germline CDR1 is LNHDA and CDR2 SQIVND (reference sequence). Trimming shortened V by 1 base and J by 3 bases, and 10 bases separated the two germline ends. CDR3 region: CASSIGQEYNQPQHF. The CDR3 DNA is TGTGCCAGTAGTATAGGCCAGGAGTACAATCAGCCCCAGCATTTT. Using reference TRBV19 and TRBJ1-5 for the parts outside the CDR3, the full variable domain is DGGITQSPKYLFRKEGQNVTLSCEQNLNHDAMYWYRQDPGQGLRLIYYSQIVNDFQKGDIAEGYSVSREKKESFPLTVTSAQKNPTAFYLCASSIGQEYNQPQHFGDGTRLSIL.